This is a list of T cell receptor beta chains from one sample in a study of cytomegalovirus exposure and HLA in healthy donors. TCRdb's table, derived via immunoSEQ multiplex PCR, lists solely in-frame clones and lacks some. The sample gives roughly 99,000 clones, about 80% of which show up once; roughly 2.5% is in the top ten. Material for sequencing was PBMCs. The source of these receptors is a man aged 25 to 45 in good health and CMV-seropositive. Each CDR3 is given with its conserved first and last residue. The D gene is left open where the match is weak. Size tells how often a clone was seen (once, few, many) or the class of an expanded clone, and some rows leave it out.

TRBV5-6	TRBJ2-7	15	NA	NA	TGTGCCAGCAGCTTGGCTTGGCAGGGGCCCTACGAGCAGTACTTC	CASSLAWQGPYEQYF
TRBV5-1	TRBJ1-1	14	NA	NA	TGCGCCAGCAGCCGGGGGGAAGGGCTCACTGAAGCTTTCTTT	CASSRGEGLTEAFF
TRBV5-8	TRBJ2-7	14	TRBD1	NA	TGTGCCAGCAGCGACCGGGACAGGGGCGACGAGCAGTACTTC	CASSDRDRGDEQYF
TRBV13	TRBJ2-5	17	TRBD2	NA	TGTGCCAGCAGCTCTGGGACTAGTCTTCCCCCTCAAGAGACCCAGTACTTC	CASSSGTSLPPQETQYF
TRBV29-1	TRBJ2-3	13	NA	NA	TGCAGCGTTGAAGGCCTAGCAGGAGATACGCAGTATTTT	CSVEGLAGDTQYF
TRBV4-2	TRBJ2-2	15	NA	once	TGTGCCAGCAGCCAAGGCCTAGCGAGAGGCGGGGAGCTGTTTTTT	CASSQGLARGGELFF
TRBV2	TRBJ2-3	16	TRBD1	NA	TGTGCCAGCAGTCACCGGGACAGGGGTTTCACAGATACGCAGTATTTT	CASSHRDRGFTDTQYF
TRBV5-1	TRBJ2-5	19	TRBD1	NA	TGCGCCAGCAGCCGGCCACGACAGGGGGCGCGGGATCGGCAAGAGACCCAGTACTTC	CASSRPRQGARDRQETQYF
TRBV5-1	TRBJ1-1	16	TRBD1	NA	TGCGCCAGCAGCTTGCAGGGACAGGGTTTAAACACTGAAGCTTTCTTT	CASSLQGQGLNTEAFF
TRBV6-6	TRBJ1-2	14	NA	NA	TGTGCCAGCAGAAGGGGAGGGTTCGAGGATGGCTACACCTTC	CASRRGGFEDGYTF
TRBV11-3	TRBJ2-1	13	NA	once	TGTGCCAGCAGCTTAGTTTCAGGGTATGAGCAGTTCTTC	CASSLVSGYEQFF
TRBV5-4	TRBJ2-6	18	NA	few	TGTGCCAGCAGCGGAAATCACAACAGCCTCTCTGGGGCCAACGGCCTGACTTTC	CASSGNHNSLSGANGLTF
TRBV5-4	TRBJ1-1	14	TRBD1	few	TGTGCCAGCAGACTGGGACAGACGAACACTGAAGCTTTCTTT	CASRLGQTNTEAFF
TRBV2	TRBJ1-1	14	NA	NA	TGTGCCAGCAGCCCGGACAGCCTCAACACTGAAGCTTTCTTT	CASSPDSLNTEAFF
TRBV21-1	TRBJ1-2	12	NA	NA	TGTGCCAGCAGCACCGGGACTTCTGGCTACACCTTC	CASSTGTSGYTF
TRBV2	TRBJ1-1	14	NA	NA	TGTGCCAGCAGTATCACAGGAACGAACACTGAAGCTTTCTTT	CASSITGTNTEAFF
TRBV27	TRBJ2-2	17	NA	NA	TGTGCCAGCAGCCCATTCGGAAAGGGGTCCAACACCGGGGAGCTGTTTTTT	CASSPFGKGSNTGELFF
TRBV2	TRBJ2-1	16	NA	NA	TGTGCCAGGACTGTGGGACTCCAAGGATCCTACAATGAGCAGTTCTTC	CARTVGLQGSYNEQFF
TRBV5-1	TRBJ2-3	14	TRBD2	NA	TGCGCCAGCAGCTTGGGCCGGGGGGAAGATACGCAGTATTTT	CASSLGRGEDTQYF
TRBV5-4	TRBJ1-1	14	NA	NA	TGTGCCAGCAGCACCCCTAAGGCGGGAACTGAAGCTTTCTTT	CASSTPKAGTEAFF
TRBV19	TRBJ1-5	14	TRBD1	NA	TGTGCCAGTAGTCCCGGACAGGGCAATCAGCCCCAGCATTTT	CASSPGQGNQPQHF
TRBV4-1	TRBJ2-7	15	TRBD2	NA	TGCGCCAGCAGCCAAGATTGGACTAGCTCCTACGAGCAGTACTTC	CASSQDWTSSYEQYF
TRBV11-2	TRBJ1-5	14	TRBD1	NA	TGTGCCAGCAGCCGGGACAGGGGCAATCAGCCCCAGCATTTT	CASSRDRGNQPQHF
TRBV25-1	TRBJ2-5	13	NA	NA	TGTGCCAGCAGTGAAATTAGCGTCGAGACCCAGTACTTC	CASSEISVETQYF
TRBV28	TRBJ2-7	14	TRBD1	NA	TGTGCCAGCAGTTTTTGGGACAGAACCTACGAGCAGTACTTC	CASSFWDRTYEQYF
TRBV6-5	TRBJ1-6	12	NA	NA	TGTGCCAGCAGGGAACAGGCTTCACCCCTCCACTTT	CASREQASPLHF
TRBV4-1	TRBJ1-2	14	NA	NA	TGCGCCAGCAGCCAAGCTAGGCTTGTGGAGGGCTACACCTTC	CASSQARLVEGYTF
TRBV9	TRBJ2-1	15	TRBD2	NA	TGTGCCAGCAGCATTGCTAGCGGGCGCCACAATGAGCAGTTCTTC	CASSIASGRHNEQFF
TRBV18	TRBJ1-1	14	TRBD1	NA	TGTGCCAGCTCACCCGACAGGGGGCGAACTGAAGCTTTCTTT	CASSPDRGRTEAFF
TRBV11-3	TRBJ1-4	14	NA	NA	TGTGCCAGCAGCCAGGAAGCAACTAATGAAAAACTGTTTTTT	CASSQEATNEKLFF
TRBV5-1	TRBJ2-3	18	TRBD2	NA	TGCGCCAGCAGCCCACAAGGACTAGCGGGGGGGCAGGTAGATACGCAGTATTTT	CASSPQGLAGGQVDTQYF